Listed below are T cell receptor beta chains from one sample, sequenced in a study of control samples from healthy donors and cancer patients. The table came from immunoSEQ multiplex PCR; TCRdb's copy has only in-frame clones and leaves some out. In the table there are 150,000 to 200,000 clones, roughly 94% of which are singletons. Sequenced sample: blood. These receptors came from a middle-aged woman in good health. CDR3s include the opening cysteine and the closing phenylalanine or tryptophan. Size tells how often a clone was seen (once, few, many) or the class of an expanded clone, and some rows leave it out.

CATSRSLAQYNEQFF	.	TRBV15
CASSPSKLNTEAFF	.	TRBV7-8
CASSPLPPARGNSPLHF	.	TRBV18
CASSVSETGRINTIYF	.	TRBV9
CASSAGTSGTQETQYF	.	TRBV5-1
CASSSLGPDAHEQYF	once	TRBV5-1
CASSQDFSGNTIYF	.	TRBV4-3
CASSVKAGNTGELFF	.	TRBV9
CASTPPGTSHREQFF	.	TRBV6-5
CASRTIGTGNTGELFF	.	TRBV5-4
CASSQERLVKAGELFF	.	TRBV4-3
CASSGGLGQETQYF	.	TRBV9
CASSIPPAGGEQFF	.	TRBV19
CASSAQGGNEKLFF	.	TRBV9
CASSLEQTEVGETQYF	.	TRBV5-1
CASSPQVGYTF	once	TRBV7-2
CASSQRAAGGGNEQFF	.	TRBV4-3
CASSLRRVRGEKLFF	.	TRBV11-3
CASSDFQNTQRTQYF	.	TRBV2
CASSLGGTGTYNEQFF	few	TRBV5-1
CASTTPGQEESNYGYTF	.	TRBV5-4
CASSQEKGTQETQYF	.	TRBV4-3
CASSDRVGGYTF	.	TRBV6-1
CASSRGLAGDTDTQYF	.	TRBV4-3
CASSASPFGGGYSEQYF	once	TRBV7-7
CASRARGSYNSPLHF	.	TRBV28
CASKGLEAQETQYF	.	TRBV2
CASSDRASATEAFF	.	TRBV6-1